The entry below gives a single T cell receptor (beta chain) sequence along with its context. The source of the sample is a study of blood T cell repertoires in COVID-19. In the original workflow: Scientists estimated how many nucleated cells there were by amplifying reference gene primers. The data were produced by immunoSEQ multiplex PCR, yet TCRdb's version contains in-frame clones alone and is incomplete. The D gene and trimming were derived from the DNA, and the V and J assignments and clone size from that table. Here the sample spans a few hundred thousand clones, approximately 86% being singletons. Sequencing used peripheral blood. The receptor was derived from a man aged 25-40 years with active or convalescent COVID-19.

The CDR3 loop is CASSETGSGKLFF. The CDR3 DNA reads as TGTGCCAGCAGTGAAACAGGGTCGGGGAAACTGTTTTTT. The chain links TRBV6-1 to TRBJ1-4; D possibly corresponds to TRBD1 (6 bases). The V end lost 2 bases, the J end lost 11 bases, and 12 bases lay between the germline ends. Germline V lookup: CDR1 MNHNS, CDR2 SASEGT. The CDR3 is 13 residues long.